The next 10 T cell receptor beta chains were all read from a single sample in a study of blood T cell repertoires in COVID-19. Here immunoSEQ multiplex PCR was the method, and the copy in TCRdb shows in-frame clones only, minus some. Of about 270,000 clones in the sample, about nine tenths were seen once. Sequences were obtained from PBMCs or T cells enriched from blood (not recorded which). Receptors were obtained from a woman in her twenties or thirties with acute COVID-19.

The genes are TRBV3-1 (or the pseudogene TRBV3-2) and TRBJ2-1; D ambiguous. Trimming cost V 0 bases and J 7 bases, with 7 bases left between them. CDR1 is LGHDT, CDR2 YNNKEL, per germline (reference sequence). The CDR3 totals 13 residues. Here the CDR3 reads CASSQDIVNEQFF. CDR3 nucleotide sequence: TGTGCCAGCAGCCAAGATATAGTAAATGAGCAGTTCTTC.

The rearrangement joins TRBV15 to TRBJ2-1; 8 bases align to TRBD2. The CDR3 totals 16 residues. After removal of 0 bases from V and 7 bases from J, the junction contained 8 bases not matched to a gene. Germline CDR1 reads LNHNV; CDR2 reads YYDKDF (reference sequence). The CDR3 region has the DNA TGTGCCACCAGCAGAGATCTAGGACTAGCAGATAATGAGCAGTTCTTC. Translated: CATSRDLGLADNEQFF.

The CDR3 coding sequence is TGTGCCAGCAGTTACGGGACAGCCGATCAGCCCCAGCATTTT. It is translated as CASSYGTADQPQHF. The chain joins TRBV6-5 to TRBJ1-5; 7 bases match TRBD1. Germline V gene lookup returns CDR1 MNHEY and CDR2 SVGAGI. The V gene end was trimmed by 2 bases and the J gene end by 5 bases; junction bases not matched to a gene: 3. This CDR3 has 14 amino acids.

The V call is TRBV18, the J call TRBJ2-1; a possible D gene is TRBD1 (6 bases). Between the trimmed V and J ends, which lost 0 bases and 1 base, there was a span of 10 bases. This CDR3 is 16 amino acids long. Germline CDR1 and CDR2: KGHSH and LQKENI. CDR3 in amino acids: CASSPPQGRSYNEQFF. CDR3 sequence (DNA): TGTGCCAGCTCACCACCACAGGGTAGGTCCTACAATGAGCAGTTCTTC.

The CDR3 loop is CSVVTSGRSSYNEQFF. The CDR3 coding sequence is TGCAGCGTTGTAACTAGCGGGAGGAGCTCCTACAATGAGCAGTTCTTC. V and J are TRBV29-1 and TRBJ2-1; 12 bases are a match to TRBD2. CDR3 length equals 16 residues. In germline, CDR1 is SQVTM, CDR2 ANQGSEA. Trimming removed 4 bases from V and 0 bases from J; junction bases left unmatched: 4.

The chain uses TRBV28 and TRBJ2-1; 9 nucleotides line up with TRBD2. J was trimmed by 2 bases and V by 5 bases; bases with no gene match: 13. CDR3 length: 18 amino acids. Germline V gene data show CDR1 as MDHEN and CDR2 as SYDVKM. The CDR3 is CASSLNLGLADPYNEQFF. The CDR3, as DNA: TGTGCCAGCAGTCTGAATTTGGGACTAGCCGATCCCTACAATGAGCAGTTCTTC.

The rearrangement uses TRBV4-3 and TRBJ2-1; a weak D match, TRBD2 (6 bases). The V and J ends lost 1 base and 9 bases respectively, with 7 bases between them. The CDR3 is made up of 12 amino acids. Per germline, CDR1 LGHNA and CDR2 YSLEER. The chain's CDR3 is CASSQVGGEQFF. For the CDR3, the DNA is TGCGCCAGCAGCCAAGTGGGGGGTGAGCAGTTCTTC.

The chain combines TRBV6-5 with TRBJ2-1; no reliable D call. The CDR3 contains 13 residues. Germline CDR1 reads MNHEY; CDR2 reads SVGAGI. V was clipped by 11 bases and J by 0 bases, with 11 bases between them. The CDR3 loop is CAVGSSSYNEQFF. CDR3 in DNA: TGTGCCGTGGGTAGCAGCTCCTACAATGAGCAGTTCTTC.

The chain is built from TRBV20-1 and TRBJ1-2; 8 bases map to TRBD1. J gave up 6 bases and V 3 bases, and 12 bases lay outside the gene matches. The CDR3 sequence is 15 residues long. Germline CDR1 reads DFQATT; CDR2 reads SNEGSKA (reference sequence). CDR3 protein: CSASPADRVDDGYTF. The CDR3 coding sequence is TGCAGTGCTAGTCCGGCGGACAGGGTGGATGATGGCTACACCTTC.

The chain couples TRBV6-5 to TRBJ2-7; D gene uncertain. V gave up 6 bases and J gave up 6 bases, with 9 bases separating them. The length of the CDR3 is 11 residues. From germline, CDR1 is MNHEY and CDR2 SVGAGI. This CDR3 is CASSHPGEQYF. DNA of the CDR3: TGTGCCAGCAGCCACCCCGGCGAGCAGTACTTC.